Below, 21 T cell receptor beta chains from the same sample are listed, as sequenced in a study of blood T cell repertoires in COVID-19. Clones were read by immunoSEQ multiplex PCR, and TCRdb kept only the in-frame ones, dropping some. The sample yields some 87,000 clones, 78% seen once. Sequencing was done on a sample of peripheral blood. Receptors were obtained from a human donor in a cohort sampled during active COVID-19.

The V call is TRBV7-9, the J call TRBJ2-1, with TRBD2 matching over 14 bases. This CDR3 contains 18 residues. Germline CDR1 reads SEHNR; CDR2 reads FQNEAQ (reference sequence). The V segment lost 5 bases and the J segment 0 bases; nucleotides outside the gene matches: 6. As DNA, the CDR3 is TGTGCCAGCAGCCCGAAGACTAGCGGGGGGGTCTCCTACAATGAGCAGTTCTTC. Protein sequence: CASSPKTSGGVSYNEQFF.

The chain has TRBV4-1 and TRBJ1-2, with 9 nucleotides matching TRBD1. Trimming removed 7 bases from V and 0 bases from J; junction bases left unmatched: 6. Germline CDR1 MGHRA, CDR2 YSYEKL. There are 15 residues in the CDR3. The CDR3 nucleotides are TGCGCCAGCACTCGTACAGGGGGCACTAACTATGGCTACACCTTC. Translation: CASTRTGGTNYGYTF.

This clone was found once. The chain is built from TRBV7-6 and TRBJ2-3; 12 bases agree with TRBD1. V was pared by 5 bases and J by 4 bases, with 7 bases of the junction left unmatched. Germline V CDR1 and CDR2: SGHVS, FNYEAQ. The CDR3 consists of 16 residues. CDR3 amino acids: CASSPQGTGGADTQYF. The CDR3 bases are TGTGCCAGCAGCCCACAGGGGACAGGGGGCGCAGATACGCAGTATTTT.

The chain links TRBV5-1 to TRBJ1-1; unclear D gene. V was cut by 0 bases and J by 10 bases, with 16 bases left in between. The germline gives CDR1 SGHRS, CDR2 YFSETQ. The CDR3 spans 14 residues. CDR3 DNA sequence: TGCGCCAGCAGCTTGGCCGCGGCCCCCGATGGAGCTTTCTTT. It encodes CASSLAAAPDGAFF.

This clone was seen only a few times. The rearrangement uses TRBV4-1 and TRBJ1-2; unclear D gene. Deletions cut 5 bases from V and 8 bases from J, with 9 bases between. The germline CDR1 and CDR2 sequences are MGHRA and YSYEKL. The CDR3 has 11 residues. The DNA for the CDR3 is TGCGCCAGCAGCTCCGTCGGGGGCTACACCTTC. It translates to CASSSVGGYTF.

This clone has more than one count but fewer than ten. The chain joins TRBV6-2 or TRBV6-3 to TRBJ2-1; the D gene is possibly TRBD2 (6 bases). The CDR3 spans 13 residues. Germline assignment: CDR1 MNHEY and CDR2 SVGEGT. Trimming pared 7 bases from V and 8 bases from J, leaving 15 bases between. The CDR3 loop reads CASTPTSLHEQFF. CDR3 bases: TGTGCCAGCACCCCGACTAGTCTTCATGAGCAGTTCTTC.

The genes are TRBV5-1 and TRBJ2-3; no clear D. The CDR3 is 13 amino acids. Per the germline V gene, CDR1 is SGHRS and CDR2 is YFSETQ. The V end was cut by 1 base, the J end by 3 bases, with 6 bases between. The CDR3 DNA is TGCGCCAGCAGCTTGCAGCGTACAGATACGCAGTATTTT. Amino acid sequence: CASSLQRTDTQYF.

This clone appeared once. The CDR3 region has the DNA TGTGCCAGCAGCCAAGGGGGGACTTTCTCCTACGAGCAGTACGTC. This codes for CASSQGGTFSYEQYV. The genes are TRBV3-1 (or the pseudogene TRBV3-2) and TRBJ2-7; tentatively, D is TRBD2 (6 bases). The V end was cut by 1 base, the J end by 0 bases, with 10 bases between. There are 15 residues in the CDR3. CDR1 LGHDT and CDR2 YNNKEL come from the germline V gene (reference sequence).

This clone was found many times. This sequence joins TRBV7-9 and TRBJ1-2; D is undetermined. CDR1 SEHNR and CDR2 FQNEAQ come from the germline V gene (reference sequence). This CDR3 contains 16 residues. The ends were cut back, 5 bases at V and 4 bases at J, with 20 bases in the middle. The CDR3 bases are TGTGCCAGCAGCCGTGGGCTGCGGGGTCTCAGCTATGGCTACACCTTC. Translated, it gives CASSRGLRGLSYGYTF.

The chain carries TRBV19 and TRBJ1-4; D call uncertain. This CDR3 contains 20 residues. Trimming removed 4 bases from V and 0 bases from J, with 24 bases in between. Germline V gene sequence: CDR1 LNHDA, CDR2 SQIVND (reference sequence). DNA for the CDR3: TGTGCCAGTAGTACAACTCGTTTTGATTTTTCTTATGCAACTAATGAAAAACTGTTTTTT. Translated, it gives CASSTTRFDFSYATNEKLFF.

This chain links TRBV12-5 with TRBJ2-2, with a weak D call TRBD1 (6 bases). The CDR3 sequence is 19 residues long. Trimming took 6 bases from V and 0 from J, leaving 23 bases between them. Germline V gene sequence: CDR1 LGHNT, CDR2 FRNRAP. The CDR3 DNA follows: TGTGCTAGTGGCACCCGCTTCGGACAGTTTCTTGCGAACACCGGGGAGCTGTTTTTT. Protein: CASGTRFGQFLANTGELFF.

This clone has a handful of counts. J is TRBJ2-7 and V is TRBV10-3, with 10 bases lining up with TRBD2. Germline V gene data show CDR1 as ENHRY and CDR2 as SYGVKD. The CDR3 totals 13 residues. V shed 4 bases, J shed 7 bases, and the junction held 4 bases outside the gene matches. The CDR3 reads CAISALAGEEQYV. The CDR3 DNA is TGTGCCATCAGTGCGCTAGCGGGGGAAGAGCAGTACGTC.

This chain uses TRBV7-9 with TRBJ1-2; D is undetermined. The CDR3 spans 13 residues. V lost 3 bases to trimming and J lost 5 bases, with 10 bases between them. The V gene's germline CDR1 is SEHNR and CDR2 FQNEAQ (reference sequence). In DNA, the CDR3 is TGTGCCAGCAGCTTTTTCCGTTCGTATGGCTACACCTTC. Protein product: CASSFFRSYGYTF.

The chain couples TRBV5-4 to TRBJ2-1; D uncertain. The CDR3 spans 13 residues. Trimming took off 4 bases at V and 3 bases at J, with 8 bases between the two ends. Germline lookup yields CDR1 SGHNT and CDR2 YYREEE (reference sequence). The CDR3 is CASSPNSYNEQFF. The CDR3 nucleotides read TGTGCCAGCAGCCCCAACAGCTACAATGAGCAGTTCTTC.

The V gene is TRBV27, the J gene TRBJ2-7; possibly TRBD1 for D (5 bases). The V end was cut by 7 bases, the J end by 5 bases, with 24 bases between. Germline V gives CDR1 MNHEY, CDR2 SMNVEV (reference sequence). The CDR3 sequence is 16 residues long. CDR3 amino acids: CASTNLWRRVGDEQYF. CDR3 nucleotides: TGTGCCAGCACCAATCTTTGGCGCAGGGTGGGCGACGAGCAGTACTTC.

The J gene is TRBJ1-4, the V gene TRBV4-3; the D is unclear. V was trimmed by 1 base and J by 7 bases, leaving 4 bases between them. CDR3 length: 12 residues. The V gene's germline CDR1 is LGHNA and CDR2 YSLEER. CDR3 sequence reads: CASSQGSEKLFF. The CDR3 coding sequence is TGCGCCAGCAGCCAAGGCAGTGAAAAACTGTTTTTT.

The J gene is TRBJ2-1, the V gene TRBV6-5, with D maybe TRBD2 (7 bases). V gave up 4 bases and J gave up 4 bases, with 14 bases separating them. CDR1 MNHEY and CDR2 SVGAGI come from the germline V gene. The CDR3 has 15 amino acids. CDR3 sequence: CASSFSGGNYNEQFF. Here the CDR3 DNA reads TGTGCCAGCAGTTTTTCGGGGGGCAATTACAATGAGCAGTTCTTC.

The chain is built from TRBV2 and TRBJ2-5, with D perhaps TRBD2 (7 bases). This CDR3 region has 15 residues. The germline V gene has CDR1 SNHLY and CDR2 FYNNEI. V was cut by 4 bases and J by 2 bases, with 14 bases left in between. CDR3 nucleotides: TGTGCCAGCAGTGCCAGAGGGGGGGGTCAAGAGACCCAGTACTTC. Translation gives CASSARGGGQETQYF.

The V and J genes are TRBV6-2 or TRBV6-3 and TRBJ2-2; D possibly corresponds to TRBD2 (5 bases). Germline V gene data show CDR1 as MNHEY and CDR2 as SVGEGT. The germline V and J ends were trimmed by 6 bases and 2 bases, with 10 bases remaining between them. The CDR3 runs to 14 residues. CDR3 residues: CASSGGYNTGELFF. The CDR3 DNA is TGTGCCAGCAGCGGAGGCTACAACACCGGGGAGCTGTTTTTT.

V gene TRBV28 combines with J gene TRBJ1-5; D possibly corresponds to TRBD1 (6 bases). The CDR3 loop spans 17 amino acids. Between the trimmed V and J ends, which lost 5 bases and 3 bases, there was a span of 20 bases. From germline, CDR1 is MDHEN and CDR2 SYDVKM. The CDR3 nucleotides are TGTGCCAGCAGTGCCACAGGGATGGGATCATACAATCAGCCCCAGCATTTT. Protein sequence: CASSATGMGSYNQPQHF.

The genes are TRBV28 and TRBJ1-1, with 7 positions matching TRBD1. Germline values: CDR1 MDHEN, CDR2 SYDVKM. The J segment lost 7 bases and the V segment lost 9 bases, leaving 11 bases of the junction unmatched. The CDR3 is made up of 13 amino acids. This chain's CDR3 is CASSKGAVYEAFF. DNA of the CDR3: TGTGCCAGTTCAAAGGGGGCAGTTTATGAAGCTTTCTTT.